This T cell receptor (beta chain) was documented in a study of T cell repertoires in cytomegalovirus infection (dated by TCRdb to about 2019). Regarding the study in general: Because public TCR beta signatures pointed to carriage of CMV infection together with the matching HLA type, the HLA type of each donor mattered for the analysis.

Regarding this clonotype: Its antigen specificity is not known. No base quality values were provided; no much bigger clone lies one nucleotide off.

Overall results and qualifications from the work: In the ex vivo response, HLA-C-restricted CMV-specific TCR beta clonotypes were dominant, and in two of eight donors the single most frequent clonotype came from this HLA-C-restricted group. In both this cohort and an independent cohort of several hundred donors, the cumulative frequency of public TCR beta family members distinguished carriers of CMV infection plus the relevant HLA type.

Sequencing was carried out with an Illumina HiSeq 1500. TCRdb reworked the public reads: Q25 trimming with fastp, MiXCR clone assembly, productive beta chains retained. CDR3 protein sequences are deduplicated, and each keeps its most common genes and DNA. The sample records some 350,000 distinct CDR3 sequences, roughly 18% of which are singletons. 8.5% to 10% of the sample rests with the top ten. The receptor was isolated from a human donor in good health (CMV status not recorded). Some clones in this sample may be carry-over from other donors' samples. The sequencing input was PBMCs.

The CDR3 amino acid sequence is: CASSFWGEGQPQHF. The DNA sequence follows: TGTGCCAGCAGTTTTTGGGGGGAGGGTCAGCCCCAGCATTTT. In this chain, TRBV12-3 or TRBV12-4 is recombined with TRBJ1-5, and TRBD1 may be the D gene, going by 5 matching bases. From the cysteine through the phenylalanine, the CDR3 covers 14 amino acids. The entry retains the CDR3 DNA only, 42 bases that are in frame from base 1. Trimming at the junction amounts to 3 bases on V and 6 bases on J, and the germline ends lie 12 bases apart.